Following are 27 T cell receptor beta chains from one sample sequenced in a study of CD8 T cells in Susac syndrome. With random hexamers, reverse transcription was performed on about 0.5 to 1 ug of RNA. TCRdb reanalysed the immunoSEQ multiplex PCR reads using MiXCR and keeps one entry per CDR3 protein. Of about 110,000 distinct CDR3 sequences listed, roughly 95% are singletons. Sample: CD4+ T cells from PBMCs. The receptors derive from a human donor in good health.

This clonotype occurred once. V usage is TRBV20-1 and J usage is TRBJ1-2; D is unclear. CDR1 is DFQATT and CDR2 is SNEGSKA in the germline V gene (reference sequence). This CDR3 spans 15 amino acids. V shed 2 bases and J shed 3 bases, with 16 bases lying between them. In DNA, the CDR3 is TGCAGTGCTAGACCGGACCTCCGCAGGCACTATGGCTACACCTTC. Protein product: CSARPDLRRHYGYTF.

This clonotype was detected once. This sequence joins TRBV28 and TRBJ2-2, with no clear D. V was shortened by 2 bases and J by 6 bases, with 7 bases between the two germline ends. CDR1 is MDHEN and CDR2 is SYDVKM in the germline V gene. The CDR3 is 13 amino acids. The CDR3 spells CASSLKLPGELFF. The CDR3 DNA sequence: TGTGCCAGCAGTTTAAAACTACCCGGGGAGCTGTTTTTT.

The genes are TRBV18 and TRBJ1-2; D call uncertain. Germline V gene lookup returns CDR1 KGHSH and CDR2 LQKENI. V was clipped by 3 bases and J by 5 bases, with 7 bases between them. The CDR3 sequence is 12 residues long. The CDR3 loop reads CASSPDLYGYTF. CDR3 nucleotide sequence: TGTGCCAGCTCACCCGACCTTTATGGCTACACCTTC.

The J gene is TRBJ1-1, the V gene TRBV28; D is ambiguous. Germline V CDR1 and CDR2: MDHEN, SYDVKM. The ends were cut back, 5 bases at V and 10 bases at J, with 11 bases in the middle. CDR3 length equals 11 residues. The CDR3 DNA reads TGTGCCAGCAGTGATGCATTTAGAGCTTTCTTT. Its protein product is CASSDAFRAFF.

This chain joins TRBV12-3 or TRBV12-4 and TRBJ2-7; unclear D gene. This CDR3 is built from 12 residues. Trimming pared 2 bases from V and 6 bases from J, leaving 8 bases between. The CDR3 loop reads CASSLRLAEQYF. The CDR3 DNA sequence: TGTGCCAGCAGTTTAAGGTTGGCCGAGCAGTACTTC.

The chain combines TRBV7-2 with TRBJ2-7; 7 nucleotides line up with TRBD1. This CDR3 has 13 residues. Germline values: CDR1 SGHTA, CDR2 FQGNSA. J was trimmed by 3 bases and V by 6 bases; bases with no gene match: 5. DNA of the CDR3: TGTGCCAGCAGTACAGGGGCGGGCTACGAGCAGTACTTC. It is translated as CASSTGAGYEQYF.

J is TRBJ2-2 and V is TRBV3-1, with D maybe TRBD2 (6 bases). The CDR3 is made up of 12 amino acids. V was shortened by 3 bases and J by 9 bases, with 8 bases between the two germline ends. Per germline, CDR1 LGHDT and CDR2 YNNKEL (reference sequence). CDR3 DNA: TGTGCCAGCAGCCACGGAGGGAGGGAGCTGTTTTTT. Translated: CASSHGGRELFF.

The J gene is TRBJ2-6, the V gene TRBV14; possible D gene TRBD1, 6 bases. This CDR3 is 15 amino acids long. Germline V lookup: CDR1 SGHDN, CDR2 FVKESK. Trimming cost V 1 base and J 2 bases, with 6 bases left between them. In DNA, the CDR3 is TGTGCCAGCAGCCAAGGGACAGCTGGGGCCAACGTCCTGACTTTC. It translates to CASSQGTAGANVLTF.

The V gene is TRBV3-1, the J gene TRBJ2-3, with D perhaps TRBD2 (6 bases). Trimming stripped 0 bases from V and 4 bases from J, with 23 bases between. The CDR3 contains 19 residues. Germline V gene sequence: CDR1 LGHDT, CDR2 YNNKEL (reference sequence). The CDR3 sequence: CASSQDRGTTRQRADTQYF. CDR3 in DNA: TGTGCCAGCAGCCAAGATCGCGGGACCACGCGGCAGAGGGCAGATACGCAGTATTTT.

The J gene is TRBJ1-5, the V gene TRBV6-5, with D unresolved. The V end lost 6 bases, the J end lost 0 bases, and 12 bases lay between the germline ends. The CDR3 extends over 15 amino acids. Germline CDR1 is MNHEY and CDR2 is SVGAGI. The CDR3 bases are TGTGCCAGCAGGTTGGCTTTAAATAGCAATCAGCCCCAGCATTTT. It codes for CASRLALNSNQPQHF.

The V call is TRBV9, the J call TRBJ1-4; TRBD1 agrees at 9 bases. Per the germline V gene, CDR1 is SGDLS and CDR2 is YYNGEE. The CDR3 sequence is 13 residues long. The J segment lost 8 bases and the V segment lost 3 bases, leaving 2 bases of the junction unmatched. CDR3 coding DNA: TGTGCCAGCAGCGCGACAGGGGGGGAAAAACTGTTTTTT. It yields the protein CASSATGGEKLFF. The full variable domain, with the rest looked up from reference TRBV9 and TRBJ1-4, is DSGVTQTPKHLITATGQRVTLRCSPRSGDLSVYWYQQSLDQGLQFLIQYYNGEERAKGNILERFSAQQFPDLHSELNLSSLELGDSALYFCASSATGGEKLFFGSGTQLSVL.

This chain links TRBV29-1 with TRBJ2-7; 9 bases are a match to TRBD1. Germline V gives CDR1 SQVTM, CDR2 ANQGSEA. This CDR3 is 16 amino acids long. With 6 bases clipped from V and 1 base from J, the junction kept 13 bases outside the gene matches. The CDR3 DNA sequence: TGCAGCGTGCGGACTACCCGACAGGGGGTTTCCTACGAGCAGTACTTC. This gives the protein CSVRTTRQGVSYEQYF.

The chain couples TRBV24-1 to TRBJ1-1; no reliable D call. Germline CDR1 reads KGHDR; CDR2 reads SFDVKD. The V end lost 7 bases, the J end lost 0 bases, and 17 bases lay between the germline ends. CDR3 length: 16 residues. The chain's CDR3 is CATSGEIQAMNTEAFF. CDR3 sequence (DNA): TGTGCCACCAGCGGAGAGATCCAGGCTATGAACACTGAAGCTTTCTTT.

The chain links TRBV6-2 or TRBV6-3 to TRBJ2-5, with D possibly being TRBD1 (6 bases). This CDR3 has 13 residues. Germline-derived CDR1 and CDR2 are MNHEY and SVGEGT. V lost 6 bases to trimming and J lost 7 bases, with 15 bases between them. CDR3: CASSIRDIGTQYF. In DNA, the CDR3 is TGTGCCAGCAGCATCCGGGACATTGGGACCCAGTACTTC.

The CDR3 bases are TGCGCCAGCAGCCAAGTAGCGGGAACCGTGGATGAGCAGTTCTTC. Translating gives CASSQVAGTVDEQFF. This rearrangement joins TRBV4-1 to TRBJ2-1, with TRBD2 matching over 8 bases. Germline trimming cut 1 base from V and 8 bases from J; bases unmatched to any gene: 7. CDR3 length equals 15 residues. The germline gives CDR1 MGHRA, CDR2 YSYEKL.

This chain connects TRBV7-2 to TRBJ2-1, with 8 bases fitting TRBD2. CDR1 SGHTA and CDR2 FQGNSA come from the germline V gene. The length of the CDR3 is 14 residues. V lost 7 bases and J lost 3; bases outside the gene matches: 5. CDR3 protein: CASTRLASYNEQFF. CDR3 in DNA: TGTGCCAGCACTCGACTAGCGAGCTACAATGAGCAGTTCTTC.

V usage is TRBV10-3 and J usage is TRBJ2-3; D may be TRBD1 or TRBD2 (5 bases each). The CDR3 is 15 residues long. V shed 4 bases and J shed 0 bases, with 11 bases lying between them. Germline values: CDR1 ENHRY, CDR2 SYGVKD. The CDR3 DNA reads as TGTGCCATCAGTGGGGGACCGTCTAGCACAGATACGCAGTATTTT. Protein sequence: CAISGGPSSTDTQYF.

The chain uses TRBV20-1 and TRBJ1-1; 7 bases map to TRBD1. V was clipped by 7 bases and J by 1 base; unmatched bases: 6. There are 13 residues in the CDR3. Germline V gene lookup returns CDR1 DFQATT and CDR2 SNEGSKA (reference sequence). The CDR3 region is CSGQGPTNTEAFF. The CDR3 DNA reads TGCAGTGGACAGGGACCGACGAACACTGAAGCTTTCTTT.

The gene calls are TRBV29-1 and TRBJ2-3; 8 bases align to TRBD1. The CDR3 runs 14 residues. CDR1 and CDR2 from the germline V gene are SQVTM and ANQGSEA. Trimming took 6 bases from V and 7 from J; bases not matched to a gene: 12. CDR3 region: CSVASAGGLNTQYF. In DNA form, the CDR3 reads TGCAGCGTCGCTTCGGCAGGGGGCTTGAATACGCAGTATTTT.

V usage is TRBV6-2 or TRBV6-3 and J usage is TRBJ2-7; no definite D call. The CDR3 is made up of 15 amino acids. Trimming pared 2 bases from V and 5 bases from J, leaving 16 bases between. Per germline, CDR1 MNHEY and CDR2 SVGEGT. Here the CDR3 DNA reads TGTGCCAGCAGTTACGGGCGGTCTGAAAGAAACGAGCAGTACTTC. Translated: CASSYGRSERNEQYF.

The chain is built from TRBV9 and TRBJ2-2; D is perhaps TRBD2 (6 bases). The CDR3 is 16 residues long. Germline-derived CDR1 and CDR2 are SGDLS and YYNGEE. The ends were cut back, 4 bases at V and 3 bases at J, with 16 bases in the middle. The CDR3 protein is CASSSRRRADTGELFF. The DNA for the CDR3 is TGTGCCAGCAGCTCCAGACGGAGGGCCGACACCGGGGAGCTGTTTTTT.

The genes are TRBV27 and TRBJ2-7; D is ambiguous. V lost 0 bases to trimming and J lost 2 bases, with 11 bases between them. This CDR3 contains 15 residues. Germline CDR1 and CDR2: MNHEY and SMNVEV (reference sequence). The CDR3 loop reads CASSLSDGRTYEQYF. CDR3 nucleotides: TGTGCCAGCAGTTTATCGGATGGCAGAACCTACGAGCAGTACTTC.

This chain uses TRBV2 with TRBJ2-3, with D maybe TRBD2 (5 bases). V was clipped by 6 bases and J by 2 bases, with 12 bases between them. The CDR3 extends over 14 amino acids. CDR1 SNHLY and CDR2 FYNNEI come from the germline V gene. CDR3 loop: CASRTSGNTDTQYF. In DNA, the CDR3 is TGTGCCAGCAGGACAAGCGGAAACACAGATACGCAGTATTTT. Based on the CDR3 plus reference TRBV2 and TRBJ2-3, the full variable domain is EPEVTQTPSHQVTQMGQEVILRCVPISNHLYFYWYRQILGQKVEFLVSFYNNEISEKSEIFDDQFSVERPDGSNFTLKIRSTKLEDSAMYFCASRTSGNTDTQYFGPGTRLTVL.

The chain is built from TRBV18 and TRBJ2-2; no clear D. The CDR3 runs 15 residues. V was pared by 3 bases and J by 4 bases, with 12 bases between. Germline-derived CDR1 and CDR2 are KGHSH and LQKENI. CDR3 coding DNA: TGTGCCAGCTCACCCGCCGGGCATCGCACCGGGGAGCTGTTTTTT. Translated: CASSPAGHRTGELFF.

This clonotype was seen a few times. The rearrangement uses TRBV27 and TRBJ1-6; 8 nucleotides agree with TRBD1. Germline CDR1 MNHEY, CDR2 SMNVEV (reference sequence). J was trimmed by 8 bases and V by 5 bases; bases with no gene match: 5. The CDR3 is 14 residues long. The CDR3 spells CASSRDRGYSPLHF. The CDR3 DNA sequence: TGTGCCAGCAGTCGAGACAGGGGTTATTCACCCCTCCACTTT.

The chain carries TRBV5-6 and TRBJ2-5, with D uncertain. There are 15 residues in the CDR3. V was clipped by 4 bases and J by 4 bases, with 17 bases between them. Germline V lookup: CDR1 SGHDT, CDR2 YYEEEE. The CDR3 protein is CASSPGPFRGETQYF. Written as DNA, the CDR3 is TGTGCCAGCAGCCCCGGACCCTTCCGAGGAGAGACCCAGTACTTC. Full variable domain (outside the CDR3, taken from reference TRBV5-6 and TRBJ2-5): DAGVTQSPTHLIKTRGQQVTLRCSPKSGHDTVSWYQQALGQGPQFIFQYYEEEERQRGNFPDRFSGHQFPNYSSELNVNALLLGDSALYLCASSPGPFRGETQYFGPGTRLLVL.

The rearrangement links TRBV12-3 or TRBV12-4 to TRBJ2-7; 12 bases map to TRBD2. This CDR3 contains 15 residues. Unmatched junction bases numbered 7, after V lost 4 bases and J lost 6 bases. CDR3 region: CASSSRLAGEAEQYF. Here the CDR3 DNA reads TGTGCCAGCAGTTCCAGACTAGCGGGAGAGGCCGAGCAGTACTTC.